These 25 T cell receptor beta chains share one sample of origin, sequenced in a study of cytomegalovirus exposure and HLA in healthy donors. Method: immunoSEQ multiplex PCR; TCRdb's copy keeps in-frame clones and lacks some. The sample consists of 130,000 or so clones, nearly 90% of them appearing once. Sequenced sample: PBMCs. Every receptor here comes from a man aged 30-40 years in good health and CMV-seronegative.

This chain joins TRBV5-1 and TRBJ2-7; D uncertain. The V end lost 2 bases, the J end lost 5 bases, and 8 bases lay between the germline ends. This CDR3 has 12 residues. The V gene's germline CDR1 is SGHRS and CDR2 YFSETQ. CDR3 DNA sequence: TGCGCCAGCAGCTTATCGGTCCACGAGCAGTACTTC. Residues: CASSLSVHEQYF.

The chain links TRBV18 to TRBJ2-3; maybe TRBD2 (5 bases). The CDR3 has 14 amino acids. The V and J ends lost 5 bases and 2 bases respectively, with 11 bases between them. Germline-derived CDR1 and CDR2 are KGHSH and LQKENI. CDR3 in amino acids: CASSTTRDTDTQYF. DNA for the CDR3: TGTGCCAGCTCAACCACTAGAGACACAGATACGCAGTATTTT.

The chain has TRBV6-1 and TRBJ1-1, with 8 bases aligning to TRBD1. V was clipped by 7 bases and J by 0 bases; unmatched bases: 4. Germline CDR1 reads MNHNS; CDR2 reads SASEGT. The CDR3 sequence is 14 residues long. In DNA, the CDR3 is TGTGCCAGCATTTCCAGGGGGCTGAACACTGAAGCTTTCTTT. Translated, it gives CASISRGLNTEAFF.

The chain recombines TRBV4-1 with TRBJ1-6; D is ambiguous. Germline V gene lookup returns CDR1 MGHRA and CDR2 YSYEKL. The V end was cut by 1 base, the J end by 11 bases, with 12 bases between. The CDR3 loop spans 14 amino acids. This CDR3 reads CASSQAPGIPPLHF. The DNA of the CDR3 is TGCGCCAGCAGCCAAGCTCCAGGTATACCACCCCTCCACTTT.

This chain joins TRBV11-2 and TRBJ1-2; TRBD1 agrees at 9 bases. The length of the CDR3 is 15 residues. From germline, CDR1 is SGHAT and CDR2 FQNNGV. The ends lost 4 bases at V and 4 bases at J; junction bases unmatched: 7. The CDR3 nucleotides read TGTGCCAGCAGCTCAAGGACAGGGGTTAGCTATGGCTACACCTTC. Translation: CASSSRTGVSYGYTF.

The CDR3 loop is CASSFHQGIYEQYF. The CDR3 DNA reads TGTGCCAGCAGTTTCCACCAGGGAATCTACGAGCAGTACTTC. The chain recombines TRBV7-2 with TRBJ2-7; weak D call: TRBD1 (5 bases). The CDR3 covers 14 residues. Germline V gene data show CDR1 as SGHTA and CDR2 as FQGNSA. V lost 6 bases, J lost 3 bases, and 15 bases lay in between.

The CDR3 nucleotides are TGTGCCAGCAGTGGTCTTTACGGGGGGCGTGGGGATGAGCAGTTCTTC. Its protein product is CASSGLYGGRGDEQFF. This rearrangement joins TRBV2 to TRBJ2-1; a possible D gene is TRBD2 (7 bases). The CDR3 loop spans 16 amino acids. Trimming pared 4 bases from V and 8 bases from J, leaving 21 bases between. CDR1 and CDR2 (germline): SNHLY, FYNNEI.

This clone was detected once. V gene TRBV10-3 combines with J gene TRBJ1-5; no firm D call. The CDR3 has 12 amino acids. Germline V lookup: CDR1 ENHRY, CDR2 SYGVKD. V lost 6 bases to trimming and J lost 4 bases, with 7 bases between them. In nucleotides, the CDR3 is TGTGCCATCAGCGACTCTAATCAGCCCCAGCATTTT. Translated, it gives CAISDSNQPQHF.

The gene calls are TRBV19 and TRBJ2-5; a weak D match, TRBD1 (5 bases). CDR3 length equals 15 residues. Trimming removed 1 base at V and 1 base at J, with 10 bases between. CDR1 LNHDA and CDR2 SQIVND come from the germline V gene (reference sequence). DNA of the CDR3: TGTGCCAGTAGTATAGCGCGACAGCTCCAAGAGACCCAGTACTTC. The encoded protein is CASSIARQLQETQYF. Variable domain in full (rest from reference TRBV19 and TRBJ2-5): DGGITQSPKYLFRKEGQNVTLSCEQNLNHDAMYWYRQDPGQGLRLIYYSQIVNDFQKGDIAEGYSVSREKKESFPLTVTSAQKNPTAFYLCASSIARQLQETQYFGPGTRLLVL.

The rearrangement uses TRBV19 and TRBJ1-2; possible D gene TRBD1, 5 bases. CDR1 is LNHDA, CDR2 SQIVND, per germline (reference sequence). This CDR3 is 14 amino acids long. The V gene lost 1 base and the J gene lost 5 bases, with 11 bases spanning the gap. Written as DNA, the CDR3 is TGTGCCAGTAGTATAGTCGCTAGGGGATATGGCTACACCTTC. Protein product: CASSIVARGYGYTF.

In DNA, the CDR3 is TGTGCCAGCAGTTTGCAGGGACTTAATGAAAAACTGTTTTTT. Protein sequence: CASSLQGLNEKLFF. The rearrangement uses TRBV27 and TRBJ1-4; D is perhaps TRBD1 (5 bases). Deletions cut 3 bases from V and 4 bases from J, with 9 bases between. This CDR3 spans 14 amino acids. The germline V gene has CDR1 MNHEY and CDR2 SMNVEV (reference sequence).

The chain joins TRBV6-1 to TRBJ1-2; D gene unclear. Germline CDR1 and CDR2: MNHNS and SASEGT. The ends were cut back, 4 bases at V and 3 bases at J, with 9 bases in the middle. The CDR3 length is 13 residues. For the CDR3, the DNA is TGTGCCAGCAGTGGAGATTTGGACTATGGCTACACCTTC. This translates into CASSGDLDYGYTF.

The chain's CDR3 is CASGRGGPGNTIYF. The CDR3 coding sequence is TGTGCCAGCGGAAGGGGGGGACCTGGAAACACCATATATTTT. V gene TRBV27 combines with J gene TRBJ1-3; a possible D gene is TRBD1 (6 bases). Germline CDR1 MNHEY, CDR2 SMNVEV (reference sequence). Trimming left V 8 bases short and J 2 bases short, with 13 bases between. The CDR3 loop spans 14 amino acids.

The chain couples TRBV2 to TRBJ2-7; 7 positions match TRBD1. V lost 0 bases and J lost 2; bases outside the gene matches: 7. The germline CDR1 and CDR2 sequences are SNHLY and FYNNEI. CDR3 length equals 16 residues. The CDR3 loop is CASSEARQGPPYEQYF. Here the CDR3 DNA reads TGTGCCAGCAGTGAAGCCCGACAGGGACCTCCCTACGAGCAGTACTTC.

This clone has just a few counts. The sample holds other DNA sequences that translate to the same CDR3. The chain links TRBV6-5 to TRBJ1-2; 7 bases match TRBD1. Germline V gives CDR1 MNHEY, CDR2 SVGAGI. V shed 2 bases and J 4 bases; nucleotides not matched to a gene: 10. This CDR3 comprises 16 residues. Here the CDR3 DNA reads TGTGCCAGCAGTTACGTGCGGACAGGCGGCGGCTATGGCTACACCTTC. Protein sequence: CASSYVRTGGGYGYTF.

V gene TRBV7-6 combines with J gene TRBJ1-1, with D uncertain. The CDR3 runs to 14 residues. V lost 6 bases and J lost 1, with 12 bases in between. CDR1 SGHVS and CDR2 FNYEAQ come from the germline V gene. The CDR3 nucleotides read TGTGCCAGCAGTACCGGACTCACGAACACTGAAGCTTTCTTT. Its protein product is CASSTGLTNTEAFF.

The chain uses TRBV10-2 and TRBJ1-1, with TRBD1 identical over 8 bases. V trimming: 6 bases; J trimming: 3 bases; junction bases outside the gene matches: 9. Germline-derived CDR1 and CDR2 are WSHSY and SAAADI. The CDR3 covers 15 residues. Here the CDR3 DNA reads TGCGCCAGCAGGGAGAGACAGGGGTATGACACTGAAGCTTTCTTT. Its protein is CASRERQGYDTEAFF.

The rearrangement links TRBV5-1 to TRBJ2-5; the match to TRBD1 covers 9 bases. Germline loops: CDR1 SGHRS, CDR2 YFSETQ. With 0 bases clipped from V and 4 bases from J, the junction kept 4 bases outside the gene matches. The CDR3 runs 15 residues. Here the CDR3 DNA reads TGCGCCAGCAGCTTGGGGGACAGGGCTCGAGAGACCCAGTACTTC. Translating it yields CASSLGDRARETQYF.

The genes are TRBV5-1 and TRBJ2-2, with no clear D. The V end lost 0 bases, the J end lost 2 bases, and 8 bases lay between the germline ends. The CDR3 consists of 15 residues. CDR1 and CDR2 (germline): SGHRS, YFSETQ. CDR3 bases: TGCGCCAGCAGCTTGGGACAACTTAACACCGGGGAGCTGTTTTTT. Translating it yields CASSLGQLNTGELFF.

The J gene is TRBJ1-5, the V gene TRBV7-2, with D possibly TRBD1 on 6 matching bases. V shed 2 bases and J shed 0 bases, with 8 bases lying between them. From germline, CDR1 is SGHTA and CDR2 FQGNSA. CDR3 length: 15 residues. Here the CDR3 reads CASSLSGDSNQPQHF. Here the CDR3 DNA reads TGTGCCAGCAGCTTATCAGGGGATAGCAATCAGCCCCAGCATTTT. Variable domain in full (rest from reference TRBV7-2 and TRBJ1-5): GAGVSQSPSNKVTEKGKDVELRCDPISGHTALYWYRQSLGQGLEFLIYFQGNSAPDKSGLPSDRFSAERTGGSVSTLTIQRTQQEDSAVYLCASSLSGDSNQPQHFGDGTRLSIL.

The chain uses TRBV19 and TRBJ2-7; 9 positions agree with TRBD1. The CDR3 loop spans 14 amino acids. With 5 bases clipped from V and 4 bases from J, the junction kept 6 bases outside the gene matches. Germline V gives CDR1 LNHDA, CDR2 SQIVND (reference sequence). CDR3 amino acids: CASSQDRGTYEQYF. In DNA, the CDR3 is TGTGCCAGTAGTCAGGACAGGGGTACATACGAGCAGTACTTC.

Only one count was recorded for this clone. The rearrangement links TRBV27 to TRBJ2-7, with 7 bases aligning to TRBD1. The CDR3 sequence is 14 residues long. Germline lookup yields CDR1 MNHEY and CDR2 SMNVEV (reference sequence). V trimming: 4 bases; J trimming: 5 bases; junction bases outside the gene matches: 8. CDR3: CASSSSTGIHEQYF. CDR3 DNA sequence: TGTGCCAGCAGTTCCTCGACAGGGATCCACGAGCAGTACTTC.

The chain's CDR3 is CASSTGKSSTDTQYF. In DNA, the CDR3 is TGTGCCAGCAGTACAGGGAAGTCGAGCACAGATACGCAGTATTTT. The chain joins TRBV6-6 to TRBJ2-3; TRBD1 is a possible D gene (6 bases). CDR3 length equals 15 residues. With 5 bases removed from V and 0 bases from J, the gap between germline ends came to 12 bases. Germline-derived CDR1 and CDR2 are MNHNY and SVGAGI (reference sequence).

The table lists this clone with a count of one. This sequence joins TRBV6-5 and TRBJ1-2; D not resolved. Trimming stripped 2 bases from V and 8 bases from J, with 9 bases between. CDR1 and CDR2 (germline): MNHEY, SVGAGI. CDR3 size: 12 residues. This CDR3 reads CASSYGSFGYTF. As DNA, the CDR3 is TGTGCCAGCAGTTACGGCAGTTTCGGCTACACCTTC.

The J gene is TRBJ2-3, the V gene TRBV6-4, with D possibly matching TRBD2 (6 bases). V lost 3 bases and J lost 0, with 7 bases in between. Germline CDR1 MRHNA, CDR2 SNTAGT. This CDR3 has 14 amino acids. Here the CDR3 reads CASSELASTDTQYF. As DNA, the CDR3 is TGTGCCAGCAGTGAACTAGCTAGCACAGATACGCAGTATTTT.